This T cell receptor (beta chain) was observed in a study of T cell responses to AZD1222 COVID-19 vaccine. In its sample, this clone was seen a few times. No antigen is known for it. This table comes from immunoSEQ multiplex PCR, and its TCRdb copy is limited to in-frame clones, with some not included. The sample carries over 150,000 clones, 70% to 90% recorded once. Study observations and caveats: At baseline, just a handful of AZD1222 recipients tested seropositive.

Here the sequenced sample was peripheral blood, taken 28 days after the second AZD1222 dose. This clonotype originated in an adult who received the AZD1222 COVID-19 vaccine.

The CDR3 region is CASSQSGGAGGELFF. In nucleotides, the CDR3 is TGTGCCAGCAGCCAGAGCGGGGGGGCTGGAGGGGAGCTGTTTTTT. The chain links TRBV3-1 (or the pseudogene TRBV3-2) to TRBJ2-2; 10 bases agree with TRBD2. The germline CDR1 and CDR2 sequences are LGHDT and YNNKEL (reference sequence). CDR3 length: 15 amino acids. The junction had 6 bases not matched to a gene; V was cut back by 3 bases and J by 8 bases.